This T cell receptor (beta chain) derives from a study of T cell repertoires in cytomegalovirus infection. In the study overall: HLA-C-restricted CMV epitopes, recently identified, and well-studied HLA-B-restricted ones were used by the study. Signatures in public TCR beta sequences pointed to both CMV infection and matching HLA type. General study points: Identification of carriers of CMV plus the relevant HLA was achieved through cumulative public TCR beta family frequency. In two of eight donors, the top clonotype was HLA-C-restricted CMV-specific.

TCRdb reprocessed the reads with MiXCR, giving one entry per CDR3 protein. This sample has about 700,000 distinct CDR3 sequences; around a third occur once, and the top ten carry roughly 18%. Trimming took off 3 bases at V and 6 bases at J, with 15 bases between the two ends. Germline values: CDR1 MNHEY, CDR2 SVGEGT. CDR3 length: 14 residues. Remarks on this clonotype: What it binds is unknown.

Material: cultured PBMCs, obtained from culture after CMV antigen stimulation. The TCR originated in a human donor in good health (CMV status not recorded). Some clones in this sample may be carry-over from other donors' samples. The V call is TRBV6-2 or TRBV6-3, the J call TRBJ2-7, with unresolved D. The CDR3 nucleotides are TGTGCCAGCAGTTATCCGAAGCCCGGACGCGAGCAGTACTTC. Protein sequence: CASSYPKPGREQYF.